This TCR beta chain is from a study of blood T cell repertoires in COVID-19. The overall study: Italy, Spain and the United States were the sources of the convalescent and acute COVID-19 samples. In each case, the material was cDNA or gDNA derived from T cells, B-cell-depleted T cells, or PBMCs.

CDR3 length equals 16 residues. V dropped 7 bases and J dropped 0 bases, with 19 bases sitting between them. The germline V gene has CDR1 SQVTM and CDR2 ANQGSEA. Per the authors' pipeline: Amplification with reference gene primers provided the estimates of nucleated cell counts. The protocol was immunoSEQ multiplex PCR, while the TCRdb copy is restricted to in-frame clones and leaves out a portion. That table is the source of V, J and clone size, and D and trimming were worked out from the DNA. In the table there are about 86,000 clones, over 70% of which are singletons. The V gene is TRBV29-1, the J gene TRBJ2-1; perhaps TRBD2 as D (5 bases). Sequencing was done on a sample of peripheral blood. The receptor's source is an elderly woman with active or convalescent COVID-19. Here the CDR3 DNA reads TGCAGCGGAAGAACCCGGACGGGAAGCTCCTACAATGAGCAGTTCTTC. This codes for CSGRTRTGSSYNEQFF.